One and the same sample provided the 13 T cell receptor beta chains below, sequenced in a study of T cell changes during pregnancy in multiple sclerosis. The method was immunoSEQ multiplex PCR; TCRdb's version includes in-frame clones alone and lacks a portion of them. The sample holds around 40,000 clones, over 85% seen once. This specimen was CD4+ T cells from peripheral blood mononuclear cells, taken before pregnancy. All receptors derive from a female donor with multiple sclerosis, enrolled in a pregnancy study.

This sequence joins TRBV28 and TRBJ1-4; D possibly corresponds to TRBD1 (6 bases). This CDR3 comprises 15 residues. Germline V gives CDR1 MDHEN, CDR2 SYDVKM. V gave up 4 bases and J gave up 3 bases, with 12 bases separating them. CDR3 in DNA: TGTGCCAGCAGTTCCTTCCCAGGGGCTAATGAAAAACTGTTTTTT. Its translation: CASSSFPGANEKLFF.

This clone appeared once. The genes are TRBV27 and TRBJ2-1, with a weak D call TRBD1 (6 bases). Trimming removed 2 bases from V and 1 base from J, with 9 bases in between. Germline CDR1 reads MNHEY; CDR2 reads SMNVEV (reference sequence). The CDR3 runs to 15 residues. The CDR3 sequence: CASSLQGPSYNEQFF. CDR3 in DNA: TGTGCCAGCAGTTTACAGGGGCCTTCCTACAATGAGCAGTTCTTC.

The chain combines TRBV9 with TRBJ1-5; D is ambiguous. Trimming stripped 8 bases from V and 0 bases from J, with 18 bases between. CDR3 length: 16 amino acids. Per the germline V gene, CDR1 is SGDLS and CDR2 is YYNGEE. The DNA for the CDR3 is TGTGCCAGACAAATGGCGGGAGATTATAGCAATCAGCCCCAGCATTTT. It specifies CARQMAGDYSNQPQHF.

The chain uses TRBV10-3 and TRBJ1-2; 9 nucleotides align to TRBD1. CDR3 length: 12 amino acids. Trimming at V came to 2 bases and at J to 13 bases, leaving 5 bases not matched to a gene. CDR1 is ENHRY, CDR2 SYGVKD, per germline. This chain's CDR3 is CAISETGGGGTF. The CDR3, as DNA: TGTGCCATCAGTGAGACAGGGGGCGGGGGCACCTTC.

This chain joins TRBV6-6 and TRBJ1-5, with a possible D match to TRBD1 (5 bases). Trimming cost V 4 bases and J 2 bases, with 12 bases left between them. The germline CDR1 and CDR2 sequences are MNHNY and SVGAGI (reference sequence). This CDR3 region has 15 residues. The CDR3, as DNA: TGTGCCAGCAGTTCCCGGGGGTTCGGCAATCAGCCCCAGCATTTT. As protein: CASSSRGFGNQPQHF.

The chain carries TRBV6-6 and TRBJ2-7; D might be TRBD1 (6 bases). The CDR3 is 14 amino acids. Trimming took off 5 bases at V and 1 base at J, with 12 bases between the two ends. CDR1 MNHNY and CDR2 SVGAGI come from the germline V gene (reference sequence). The CDR3 sequence: CASSPGTRSYEQYF. The CDR3 nucleotides read TGTGCCAGCAGTCCCGGGACACGATCCTACGAGCAGTACTTC.

The chain recombines TRBV7-9 with TRBJ2-3, with TRBD2 identical over 11 bases. The CDR3 length is 15 residues. Trimming took 6 bases from V and 0 from J; bases not matched to a gene: 2. Germline assignment: CDR1 SEHNR and CDR2 FQNEAQ (reference sequence). This CDR3 is CASSRTSGSTDTQYF. The DNA of the CDR3 is TGTGCCAGCAGTCGGACTAGCGGGAGCACAGATACGCAGTATTTT.

The rearrangement joins TRBV6-1 to TRBJ2-2; D remains ambiguous. Trimming pared 2 bases from V and 0 bases from J, leaving 10 bases between. Per the germline V gene, CDR1 is MNHNS and CDR2 is SASEGT. This CDR3 is built from 16 residues. CDR3 bases: TGTGCCAGCAGTGAAAACCTCCCAGCGAACACCGGGGAGCTGTTTTTT. Translating it yields CASSENLPANTGELFF.

The gene calls are TRBV20-1 and TRBJ1-4; 9 nucleotides line up with TRBD1. With V trimmed by 3 bases and J by 17 bases, 7 bases remained unmatched. CDR1 DFQATT and CDR2 SNEGSKA come from the germline V gene (reference sequence). The CDR3 is 11 residues long. The CDR3 sequence is CSASTGTGNFF. In nucleotides, the CDR3 is TGCAGTGCTAGTACCGGGACAGGGAATTTTTTT.

The chain employs TRBV28 and TRBJ2-1, with 7 bases matching TRBD2. The CDR3 totals 14 residues. With 7 bases clipped from V and 1 base from J, the junction kept 4 bases outside the gene matches. Germline assignment: CDR1 MDHEN and CDR2 SYDVKM. The CDR3 is CASNGGMSYNEQFF. The CDR3 DNA reads as TGTGCCAGCAACGGGGGGATGTCCTACAATGAGCAGTTCTTC.

This rearrangement joins TRBV7-8 to TRBJ1-4; no reliable D call. Germline-derived CDR1 and CDR2 are SGHVS and FQNEAQ. The CDR3 is 16 amino acids. Trimming shortened V by 5 bases and J by 8 bases, and 21 bases separated the two germline ends. The DNA of the CDR3 is TGTGCCAGCAGCCGTCGCTTAGGAGAGGGCCCGGAAAAACTGTTTTTT. Amino acids: CASSRRLGEGPEKLFF.

This chain joins TRBV7-2 and TRBJ2-7, with D possibly TRBD2 on 5 matching bases. V was clipped by 4 bases and J by 6 bases, with 16 bases between them. The CDR3 loop spans 14 amino acids. Germline V CDR1 and CDR2: SGHTA, FQGNSA. The CDR3 DNA sequence: TGTGCCAGCAGCTCCCAGTTTGGAGGCTCCGAGCAGTACTTC. Its translation: CASSSQFGGSEQYF.

The gene calls are TRBV28 and TRBJ1-1; the D is unclear. This CDR3 has 13 residues. V was trimmed by 6 bases and J by 5 bases, leaving 13 bases between them. Germline V CDR1 and CDR2: MDHEN, SYDVKM. The CDR3 spells CASSFAGRTEAFF. The CDR3 DNA reads TGTGCCAGCAGCTTTGCCGGGAGGACTGAAGCTTTCTTT.